This T cell receptor (beta chain) was captured in a study of identical twins. TCRdb itself ran the 5' RACE reads through MiXCR, one entry per CDR3 protein. The sample records 450,000 to 500,000 distinct CDR3 sequences, roughly an eighth being singletons. Ten or more counts support this clonotype. Its antigen remains unidentified. General study points: Within cord blood, abundant beta clonotypes carried fewer insertions, but memory repertoires showed no such trend. A cross-sectional statistical analysis, not follow-up of the same donors, supported the conclusions.

With 4 bases clipped from V and 6 bases from J, the junction kept 21 bases outside the gene matches. Germline CDR1 reads SGHTA; CDR2 reads FQGTGA. The CDR3 is 19 residues long. This sample also belongs to another study, concerning yellow fever vaccine responses in identical twins. That source adds: A vaccine T cell response that seemed partly convergent and partly personalized was reported in twins.

Sequenced: CD4+ T cells sorted from blood. The chain combines TRBV7-3 with TRBJ2-1, with 7 bases matching TRBD2. The TCR was taken from a woman younger than 35 in good health. The DNA of the CDR3 is TGTGCCAGCAGCTCAAAAGGAGCGGGGAGTGCTACAATTCCCAATGAGCAGTTCTTC. Amino acids: CASSSKGAGSATIPNEQFF.